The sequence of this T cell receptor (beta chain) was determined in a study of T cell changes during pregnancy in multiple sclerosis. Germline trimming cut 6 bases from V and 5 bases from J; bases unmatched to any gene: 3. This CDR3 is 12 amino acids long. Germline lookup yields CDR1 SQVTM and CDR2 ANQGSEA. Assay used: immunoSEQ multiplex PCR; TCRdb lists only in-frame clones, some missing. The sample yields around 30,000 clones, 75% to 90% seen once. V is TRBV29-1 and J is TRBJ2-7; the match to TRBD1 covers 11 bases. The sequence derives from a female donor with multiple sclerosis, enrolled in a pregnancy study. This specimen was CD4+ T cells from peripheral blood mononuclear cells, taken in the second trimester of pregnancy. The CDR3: CSVGQGANEQYF. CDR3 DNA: TGCAGCGTCGGACAGGGGGCCAACGAGCAGTACTTC.